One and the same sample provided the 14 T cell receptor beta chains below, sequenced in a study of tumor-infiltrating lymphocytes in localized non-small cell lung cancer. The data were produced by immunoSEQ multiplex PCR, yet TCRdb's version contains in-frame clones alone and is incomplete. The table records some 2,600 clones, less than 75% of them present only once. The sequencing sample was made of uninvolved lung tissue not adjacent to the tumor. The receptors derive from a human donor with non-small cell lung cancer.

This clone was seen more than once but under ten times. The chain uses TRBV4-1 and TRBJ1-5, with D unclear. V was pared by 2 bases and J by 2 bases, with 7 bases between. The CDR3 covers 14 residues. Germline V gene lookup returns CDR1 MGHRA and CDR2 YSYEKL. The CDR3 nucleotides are TGCGCCAGCAGCCAAACGCAGGGCAATCAGCCCCAGCATTTT. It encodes CASSQTQGNQPQHF.

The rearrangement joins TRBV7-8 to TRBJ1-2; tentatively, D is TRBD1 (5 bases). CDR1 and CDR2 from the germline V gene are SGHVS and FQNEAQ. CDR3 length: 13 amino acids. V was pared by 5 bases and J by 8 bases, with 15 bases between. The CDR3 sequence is CASSEPGRGGYTF. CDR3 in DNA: TGTGCCAGCAGCGAGCCGGGGAGGGGAGGCTACACCTTC.

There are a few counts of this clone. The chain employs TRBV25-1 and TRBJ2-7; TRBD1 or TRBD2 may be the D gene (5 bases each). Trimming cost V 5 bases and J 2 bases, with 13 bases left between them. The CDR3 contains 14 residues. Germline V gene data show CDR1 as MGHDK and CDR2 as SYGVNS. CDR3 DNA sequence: TGTGCCAGCAGTACCCGGGACGGAGCCTACGAGCAGTACTTC. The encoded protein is CASSTRDGAYEQYF.

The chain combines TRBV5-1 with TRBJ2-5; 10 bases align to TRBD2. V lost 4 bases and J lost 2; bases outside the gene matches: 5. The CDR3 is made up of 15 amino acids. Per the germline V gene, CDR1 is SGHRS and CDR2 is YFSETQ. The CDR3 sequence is CASSRGTSAQETQYF. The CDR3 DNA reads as TGCGCCAGCAGCCGAGGGACTAGCGCTCAAGAGACCCAGTACTTC.

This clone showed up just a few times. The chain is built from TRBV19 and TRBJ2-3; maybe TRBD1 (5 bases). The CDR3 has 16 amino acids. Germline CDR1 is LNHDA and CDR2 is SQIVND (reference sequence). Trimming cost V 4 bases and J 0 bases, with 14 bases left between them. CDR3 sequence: CASSRGSGSSTDTQYF. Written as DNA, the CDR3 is TGTGCCAGTAGTAGAGGATCAGGGTCTAGCACAGATACGCAGTATTTT.

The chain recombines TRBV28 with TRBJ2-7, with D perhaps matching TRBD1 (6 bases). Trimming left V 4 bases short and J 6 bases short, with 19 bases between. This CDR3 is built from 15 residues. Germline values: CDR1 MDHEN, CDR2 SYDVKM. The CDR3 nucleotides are TGTGCCAGCAGTTCCCCCGAGGCAGGGGCGGTCGAGCAGTACTTC. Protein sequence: CASSSPEAGAVEQYF.

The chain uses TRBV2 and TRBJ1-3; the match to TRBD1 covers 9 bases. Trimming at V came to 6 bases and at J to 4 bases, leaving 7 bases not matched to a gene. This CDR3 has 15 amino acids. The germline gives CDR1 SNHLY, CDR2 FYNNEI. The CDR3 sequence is CASSPGQGRGNTIYF. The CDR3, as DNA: TGTGCCAGCAGCCCCGGACAGGGGAGAGGAAACACCATATATTTT.

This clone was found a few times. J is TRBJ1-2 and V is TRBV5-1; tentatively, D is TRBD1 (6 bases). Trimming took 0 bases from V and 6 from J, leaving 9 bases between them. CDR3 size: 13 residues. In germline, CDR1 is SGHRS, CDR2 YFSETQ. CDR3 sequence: CASSLGGGDGYTF. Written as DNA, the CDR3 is TGCGCCAGCAGCTTGGGCGGGGGCGATGGCTACACCTTC.

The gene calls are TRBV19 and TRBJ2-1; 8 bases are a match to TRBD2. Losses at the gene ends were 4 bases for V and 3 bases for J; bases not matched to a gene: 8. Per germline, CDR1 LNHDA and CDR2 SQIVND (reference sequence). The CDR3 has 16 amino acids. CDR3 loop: CASSTLPGTSYNEQFF. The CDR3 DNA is TGTGCCAGTAGTACCCTTCCCGGGACTAGCTACAATGAGCAGTTCTTC.

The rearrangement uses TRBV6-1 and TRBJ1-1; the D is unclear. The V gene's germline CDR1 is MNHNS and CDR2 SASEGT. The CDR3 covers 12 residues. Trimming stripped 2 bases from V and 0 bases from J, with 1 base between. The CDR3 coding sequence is TGTGCCAGCAGTGAAATGAACACTGAAGCTTTCTTT. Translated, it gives CASSEMNTEAFF.

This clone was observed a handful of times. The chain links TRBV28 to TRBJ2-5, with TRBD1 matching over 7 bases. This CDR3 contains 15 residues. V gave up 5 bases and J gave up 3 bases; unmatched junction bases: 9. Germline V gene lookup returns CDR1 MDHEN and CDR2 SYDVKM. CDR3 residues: CASSTTGTVKETQYF. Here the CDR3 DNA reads TGTGCCAGCAGTACAACCGGGACAGTGAAAGAGACCCAGTACTTC. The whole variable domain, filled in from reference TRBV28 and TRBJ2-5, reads DVKVTQSSRYLVKRTGEKVFLECVQDMDHENMFWYRQDPGLGLRLIYFSYDVKMKEKGDIPEGYSVSREKKERFSLILESASTNQTSMYLCASSTTGTVKETQYFGPGTRLLVL.

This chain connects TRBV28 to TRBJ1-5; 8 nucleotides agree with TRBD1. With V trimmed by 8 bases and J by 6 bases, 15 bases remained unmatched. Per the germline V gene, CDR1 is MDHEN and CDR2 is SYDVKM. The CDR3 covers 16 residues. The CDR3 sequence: CASLTFNTGGSQPQHF. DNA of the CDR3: TGTGCCAGCTTAACTTTCAACACAGGGGGAAGTCAGCCCCAGCATTTT.

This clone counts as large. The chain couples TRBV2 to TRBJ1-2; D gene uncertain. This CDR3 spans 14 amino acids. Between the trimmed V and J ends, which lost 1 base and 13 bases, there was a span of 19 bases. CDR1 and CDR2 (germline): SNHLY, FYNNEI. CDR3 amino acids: CASSEGGRSAFGTF. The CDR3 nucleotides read TGTGCCAGCAGTGAAGGCGGGCGGTCGGCCTTTGGCACCTTC.

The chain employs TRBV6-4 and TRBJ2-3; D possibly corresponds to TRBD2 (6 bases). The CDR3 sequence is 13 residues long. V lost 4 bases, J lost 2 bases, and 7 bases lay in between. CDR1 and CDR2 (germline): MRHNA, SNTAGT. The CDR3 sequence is CASSAGDTDTQYF. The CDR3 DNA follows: TGTGCCAGCAGTGCGGGAGACACAGATACGCAGTATTTT.